Shown below are 5 T cell receptor beta chains from a single sample sequenced in a study of CD8+ T cells in alopecia areata. It was cDNA, reverse transcribed from extracted RNA, that served as the sequencing template. Clones were read by immunoSEQ multiplex PCR, and TCRdb kept only the in-frame ones, dropping some. The sample has roughly 180,000 clones, roughly 60% seen once; the top ten hold under 2%. Source: CD4+ T cells sorted from blood, taken at week 0. The receptors were sampled from a human donor with alopecia areata.

The chain recombines TRBV30 with TRBJ2-6; D unclear. Germline V gives CDR1 GTSNPN, CDR2 SVGIG (reference sequence). CDR3 length: 14 amino acids. V lost 0 bases and J lost 1, with 4 bases in between. The CDR3 loop reads CAWSVGSGANVLTF. In DNA, the CDR3 is TGTGCCTGGAGTGTGGGATCTGGGGCCAACGTCCTGACTTTC.

V is TRBV29-1 and J is TRBJ1-1; D gene uncertain. Germline CDR1 reads SQVTM; CDR2 reads ANQGSEA. V was cut by 5 bases and J by 0 bases, with 10 bases left in between. This CDR3 is 13 amino acids long. CDR3 nucleotides: TGCAGCGTTAGCGGGAACATGAACACTGAAGCTTTCTTT. Amino acids: CSVSGNMNTEAFF.

This clone was seen only a few times. Other DNA sequences of this sample code for an identical CDR3. This chain joins TRBV29-1 and TRBJ1-1; possible D gene TRBD1, 5 bases. The length of the CDR3 is 13 residues. Germline-derived CDR1 and CDR2 are SQVTM and ANQGSEA. V was shortened by 6 bases and J by 0 bases, with 11 bases between the two germline ends. CDR3 residues: CSVTGRMNTEAFF. CDR3 DNA sequence: TGCAGCGTGACGGGACGCATGAACACTGAAGCTTTCTTT.

The rearrangement links TRBV29-1 to TRBJ2-1; a possible D gene is TRBD2 (6 bases). Germline CDR1 reads SQVTM; CDR2 reads ANQGSEA. Trimming removed 6 bases at V and 5 bases at J, with 17 bases between. The CDR3 is 14 amino acids. The DNA for the CDR3 is TGCAGCGTGCGCCGGGACTTAATAAACAATGAGCAGTTCTTC. Amino acid sequence: CSVRRDLINNEQFF.

This clone was observed once. This chain connects TRBV29-1 to TRBJ1-1; the D is unclear. The CDR3 is 14 amino acids. The V gene lost 6 bases and the J gene lost 1 base, with 15 bases spanning the gap. Germline V lookup: CDR1 SQVTM, CDR2 ANQGSEA. The CDR3 DNA follows: TGCAGCGTCGCCCGGAACAGCTGGAACACTGAAGCTTTCTTT. As protein: CSVARNSWNTEAFF.